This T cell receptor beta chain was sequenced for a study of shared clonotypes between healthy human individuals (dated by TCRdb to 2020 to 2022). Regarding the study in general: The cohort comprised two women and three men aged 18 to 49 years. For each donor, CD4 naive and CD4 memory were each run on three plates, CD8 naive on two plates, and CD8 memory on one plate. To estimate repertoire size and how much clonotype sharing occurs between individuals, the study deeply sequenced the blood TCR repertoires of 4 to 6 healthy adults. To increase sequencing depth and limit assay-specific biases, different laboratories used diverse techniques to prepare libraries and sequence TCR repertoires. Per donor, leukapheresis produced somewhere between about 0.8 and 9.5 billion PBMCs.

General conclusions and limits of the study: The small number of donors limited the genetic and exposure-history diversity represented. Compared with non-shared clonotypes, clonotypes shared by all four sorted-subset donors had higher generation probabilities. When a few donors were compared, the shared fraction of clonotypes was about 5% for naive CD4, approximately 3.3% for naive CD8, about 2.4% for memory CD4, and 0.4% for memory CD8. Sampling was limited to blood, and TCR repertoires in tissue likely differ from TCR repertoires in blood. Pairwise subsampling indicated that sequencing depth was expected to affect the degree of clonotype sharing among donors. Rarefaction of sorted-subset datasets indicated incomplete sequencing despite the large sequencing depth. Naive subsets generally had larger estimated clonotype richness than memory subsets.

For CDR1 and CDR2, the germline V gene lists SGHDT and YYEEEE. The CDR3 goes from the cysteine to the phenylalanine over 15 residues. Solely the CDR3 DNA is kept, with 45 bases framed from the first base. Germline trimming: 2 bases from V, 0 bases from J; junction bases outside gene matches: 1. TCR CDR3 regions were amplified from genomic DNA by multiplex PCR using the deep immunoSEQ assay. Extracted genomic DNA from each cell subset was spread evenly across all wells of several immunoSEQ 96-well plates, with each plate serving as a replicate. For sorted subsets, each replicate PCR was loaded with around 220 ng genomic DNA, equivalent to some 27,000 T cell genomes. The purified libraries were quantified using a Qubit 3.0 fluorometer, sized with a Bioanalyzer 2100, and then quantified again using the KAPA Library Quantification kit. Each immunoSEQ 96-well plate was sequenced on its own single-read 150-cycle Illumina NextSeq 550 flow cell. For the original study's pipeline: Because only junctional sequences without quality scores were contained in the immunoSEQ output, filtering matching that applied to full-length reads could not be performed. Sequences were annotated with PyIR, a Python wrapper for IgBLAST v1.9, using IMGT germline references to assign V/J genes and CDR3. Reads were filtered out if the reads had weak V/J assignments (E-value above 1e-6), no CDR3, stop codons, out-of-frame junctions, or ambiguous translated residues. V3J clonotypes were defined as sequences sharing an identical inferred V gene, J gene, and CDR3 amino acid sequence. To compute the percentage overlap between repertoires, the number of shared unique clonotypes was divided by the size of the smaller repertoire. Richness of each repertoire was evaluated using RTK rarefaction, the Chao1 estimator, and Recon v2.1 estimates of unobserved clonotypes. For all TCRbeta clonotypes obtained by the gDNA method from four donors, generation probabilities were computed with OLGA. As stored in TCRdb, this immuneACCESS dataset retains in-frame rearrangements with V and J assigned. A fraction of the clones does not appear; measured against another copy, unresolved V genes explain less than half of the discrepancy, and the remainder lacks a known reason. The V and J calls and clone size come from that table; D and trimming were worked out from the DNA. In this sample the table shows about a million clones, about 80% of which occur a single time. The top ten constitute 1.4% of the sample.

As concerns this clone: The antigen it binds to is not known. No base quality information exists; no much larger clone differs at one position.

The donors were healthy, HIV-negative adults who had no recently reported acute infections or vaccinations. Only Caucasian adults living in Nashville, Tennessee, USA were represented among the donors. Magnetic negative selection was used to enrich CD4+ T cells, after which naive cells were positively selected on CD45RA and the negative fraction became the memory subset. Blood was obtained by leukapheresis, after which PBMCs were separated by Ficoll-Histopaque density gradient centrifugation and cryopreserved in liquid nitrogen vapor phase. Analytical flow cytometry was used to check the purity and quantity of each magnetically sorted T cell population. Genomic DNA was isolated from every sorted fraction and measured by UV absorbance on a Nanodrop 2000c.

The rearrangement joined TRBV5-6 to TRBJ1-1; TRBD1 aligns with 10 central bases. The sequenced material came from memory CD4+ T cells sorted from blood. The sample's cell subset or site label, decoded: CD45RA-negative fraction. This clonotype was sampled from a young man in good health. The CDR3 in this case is CASSFGTGVNTEAFF. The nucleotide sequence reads TGTGCCAGCAGCTTCGGGACAGGGGTGAACACTGAAGCTTTCTTT.